What follows are 20 T cell receptor beta chains derived from one specimen sequenced in a study of T-cell memory formation after mild COVID-19. TCRdb re-derived calls from the 5' RACE reads in MiXCR, one entry per CDR3 protein. Seen here are tens of thousands of distinct CDR3 sequences, 21% observed once, and the top ten hold about 1.5%. The sample comprised PBMCs or a T cell subset sorted from them (not recorded which). These receptors all stem from an adult who had mild COVID-19 (a few samples of this study predate the infection). Cell type and time point are not known.

This clonotype appeared a few times. The V gene is TRBV24-1, the J gene TRBJ2-7, with 9 bases aligning to TRBD1. Germline assignment: CDR1 KGHDR and CDR2 SFDVKD. Trimming at V came to 4 bases and at J to 6 bases, leaving 6 bases not matched to a gene. This CDR3 has 14 amino acids. The CDR3 region has the DNA TGTGCCACCAGTGACCACATGACAGGGGGCGAGCAGTACTTC. Translation: CATSDHMTGGEQYF.

This clonotype was counted many times. CDR3 protein: CASNGRERPYEQYF. The CDR3 bases are TGTGCCAGTAATGGGCGGGAGCGACCCTACGAGCAGTACTTC. The chain has TRBV19 and TRBJ2-7; TRBD2 matches 7 bases. There are 14 residues in the CDR3. The junction had 8 bases not matched to a gene; V was cut back by 7 bases and J by 2 bases. In germline, CDR1 is LNHDA, CDR2 SQIVND (reference sequence). Full variable domain (missing parts from reference TRBV19 and TRBJ2-7): DGGITQSPKYLFRKEGQNVTLSCEQNLNHDAMYWYRQDPGQGLRLIYYSQIVNDFQKGDIAEGYSVSREKKESFPLTVTSAQKNPTAFYLCASNGRERPYEQYFGPGTRLTVT.

This clonotype was seen ten or more times. This rearrangement joins TRBV19 to TRBJ1-1; D call uncertain. There are 12 residues in the CDR3. CDR1 LNHDA and CDR2 SQIVND come from the germline V gene (reference sequence). V lost 4 bases and J 5 bases, leaving 8 bases between the germline ends. The CDR3 here is CASSSLRTEAFF. The CDR3 nucleotides read TGTGCCAGTAGTAGCCTGAGAACTGAAGCTTTCTTT. Full variable domain (outside the CDR3, taken from reference TRBV19 and TRBJ1-1): DGGITQSPKYLFRKEGQNVTLSCEQNLNHDAMYWYRQDPGQGLRLIYYSQIVNDFQKGDIAEGYSVSREKKESFPLTVTSAQKNPTAFYLCASSSLRTEAFFGQGTRLTVV.

This clonotype was seen many times. The J gene is TRBJ2-1, the V gene TRBV7-6; 9 bases map to TRBD1. Per the germline V gene, CDR1 is SGHVS and CDR2 is FNYEAQ. The V segment lost 3 bases and the J segment 9 bases; nucleotides outside the gene matches: 6. The CDR3 totals 14 residues. The CDR3 here is CASSFGQGMSEQFF. The CDR3 DNA is TGTGCCAGCAGCTTCGGACAGGGGATGAGTGAGCAGTTCTTC. Variable domain in full (rest from reference TRBV7-6 and TRBJ2-1): GAGVSQSPRYKVTKRGQDVALRCDPISGHVSLYWYRQALGQGPEFLTYFNYEAQQDKSGLPNDRFSAERPEGSISTLTIQRTEQRDSAMYRCASSFGQGMSEQFFGPGTRLTVL.

This clonotype was observed at least ten times. The chain uses TRBV6-5 and TRBJ2-5; D possibly corresponds to TRBD2 (7 bases). This CDR3 contains 16 residues. Trimming removed 6 bases at V and 7 bases at J, with 24 bases between. Germline lookup yields CDR1 MNHEY and CDR2 SVGAGI. CDR3 residues: CASSYGGGHRLGTQYF. CDR3 nucleotides: TGTGCCAGCAGCTATGGCGGGGGCCATCGTTTGGGGACCCAGTACTTC.

A remark on this clonotype: A much larger clone is a single base away; this may be a read error. This chain uses TRBV24-1 with TRBJ2-6; D tentatively reads TRBD1 or TRBD2 (6 bases each). Germline-derived CDR1 and CDR2 are KGHDR and SFDVKD. V was trimmed by 8 bases and J by 4 bases, leaving 14 bases between them. The length of the CDR3 is 15 residues. The CDR3 here is CATTGAGTGANVLTF. In DNA, the CDR3 is TGTGCCACCACGGGGGCAGGAACCGGGGCCAACGTCCTGACTTTC.

This clonotype was seen many times. The chain recombines TRBV6-1 with TRBJ2-5; D is perhaps TRBD1 (7 bases). The germline CDR1 and CDR2 sequences are MNHNS and SASEGT. The CDR3 has 13 amino acids. The V and J ends lost 6 bases and 5 bases respectively, with 13 bases between them. The chain's CDR3 is CASRLQGRETQYF. In DNA form, the CDR3 reads TGTGCCAGCAGGTTACAGGGGAGGGAGACCCAGTACTTC.

The table lists this clonotype with a few counts. This sequence joins TRBV19 and TRBJ1-4, with a possible D match to TRBD1 (5 bases). Looked up from germline, CDR1 is LNHDA and CDR2 is SQIVND (reference sequence). Trimming left V 3 bases short and J 4 bases short, with 12 bases between. The length of the CDR3 is 15 residues. The CDR3 DNA reads TGTGCCAGTAGTATGTCGGCCAGGGTTAATGAAAAACTGTTTTTT. Translation: CASSMSARVNEKLFF.

This chain connects TRBV29-1 to TRBJ2-1, with unresolved D. The CDR3 length is 12 residues. V was pared by 4 bases and J by 8 bases, with 12 bases between. Germline CDR1 SQVTM, CDR2 ANQGSEA. The DNA for the CDR3 is TGCAGCGTTGGCCCGAGATTCTATGAGCAGTTCTTC. Amino acid sequence: CSVGPRFYEQFF.

Only a few counts were recorded for this clonotype. The chain links TRBV6-6 to TRBJ1-1; 9 nucleotides align to TRBD1. V lost 2 bases to trimming and J lost 1 base; unmatched junction nucleotides: 2. The germline CDR1 and CDR2 sequences are MNHNY and SVGAGI (reference sequence). The CDR3 has 15 residues. The CDR3 region is CASSYGTGRNTEAFF. DNA for the CDR3: TGTGCCAGCAGTTACGGGACAGGGAGGAACACTGAAGCTTTCTTT.

This clonotype has at least ten counts. The genes are TRBV6-2 or TRBV6-3 and TRBJ2-1; 9 bases line up with TRBD2. With V trimmed by 7 bases and J by 2 bases, 6 bases remained unmatched. Per the germline V gene, CDR1 is MNHEY and CDR2 is SVGEGT. The CDR3 has 15 residues. CDR3 amino acids: CASNLAGVAYNEQFF. DNA of the CDR3: TGTGCCAGCAATTTAGCGGGAGTGGCCTACAATGAGCAGTTCTTC.

This clonotype was recorded at least ten times. The V gene is TRBV6-5, the J gene TRBJ1-2; D remains ambiguous. The V gene lost 0 bases and the J gene lost 7 bases, with 15 bases spanning the gap. Germline-derived CDR1 and CDR2 are MNHEY and SVGAGI. The CDR3 is 15 residues long. This CDR3 reads CASSYSDSRASGYTF. For the CDR3, the DNA is TGTGCCAGCAGTTACTCAGACTCCCGGGCCTCTGGCTACACCTTC.

This clonotype was recorded at least ten times. The gene calls are TRBV18 and TRBJ2-3, with 11 bases aligning to TRBD1. CDR3 length equals 15 residues. Per the germline V gene, CDR1 is KGHSH and CDR2 is LQKENI. With 5 bases clipped from V and 5 bases from J, the junction kept 6 bases outside the gene matches. Here the CDR3 reads CASSTRTGGQDTQYF. CDR3 DNA: TGTGCCAGCTCAACCAGGACAGGGGGCCAAGATACGCAGTATTTT.

The chain joins TRBV27 to TRBJ2-7; 10 nucleotides line up with TRBD1. The CDR3 is 16 residues long. Germline-derived CDR1 and CDR2 are MNHEY and SMNVEV (reference sequence). V lost 5 bases, J lost 4 bases, and 11 bases stayed unmatched. CDR3 sequence reads: CASSPGTGVSTYEQYV. Here the CDR3 DNA reads TGTGCCAGCAGTCCCGGGACAGGGGTTTCGACTTACGAGCAGTACGTC.

This clonotype has ten or more counts. The V call is TRBV7-2, the J call TRBJ1-2; TRBD1 agrees at 9 bases. In germline, CDR1 is SGHTA, CDR2 FQGNSA. This CDR3 has 15 amino acids. Trimming at V came to 1 base and at J to 7 bases, leaving 7 bases not matched to a gene. The CDR3 region has the DNA TGTGCCAGCAGCTTAGGGGCCCGACAGGGGGGTGGCTACACCTTC. Translating gives CASSLGARQGGGYTF.

The rearrangement joins TRBV20-1 to TRBJ2-5; 9 bases are a match to TRBD2. Germline loops: CDR1 DFQATT, CDR2 SNEGSKA (reference sequence). Unmatched junction bases numbered 4, after V lost 3 bases and J lost 5 bases. The CDR3 contains 13 residues. The CDR3 here is CSARGTSTETQYF. CDR3 in DNA: TGCAGTGCTAGGGGGACTAGCACGGAGACCCAGTACTTC.

This clonotype has only a few counts. The chain carries TRBV6-5 and TRBJ1-1, with D unclear. Germline CDR1 MNHEY, CDR2 SVGAGI. The CDR3 has 13 residues. Trimming took off 2 bases at V and 1 base at J, with 5 bases between the two ends. The CDR3 DNA is TGTGCCAGCAGTTACGGTAGGAACACTGAAGCTTTCTTT. Its translation is CASSYGRNTEAFF.

The chain links TRBV12-3 or TRBV12-4 to TRBJ1-1, with a tentative D call TRBD1 (6 bases). V gave up 8 bases and J gave up 5 bases, with 15 bases separating them. The CDR3 is 13 residues long. CDR3 nucleotide sequence: TGTGCCAGCTCCGGGGGCCCGACGACTGAAGCTTTCTTT. Its translation is CASSGGPTTEAFF.

DNA for the CDR3: TGCGCCAGCAGCTCGCTAGCGGGAGGGGATGAGCAGTTCTTC. Amino acids: CASSSLAGGDEQFF. The chain joins TRBV5-1 to TRBJ2-1; 12 nucleotides agree with TRBD2. V dropped 3 bases and J dropped 8; count of bases not matched to a gene: 3. The germline gives CDR1 SGHRS, CDR2 YFSETQ. CDR3 length: 14 amino acids.

This clonotype occurred many times. This chain joins TRBV12-3 or TRBV12-4 and TRBJ2-3; a possible D gene is TRBD1 (5 bases). The CDR3 covers 16 residues. Trimming pared 6 bases from V and 0 bases from J, leaving 16 bases between. As DNA, the CDR3 is TGTGCCAGCAGACCCCCCGACAGAGCTAGCACAGATACGCAGTATTTT. It encodes CASRPPDRASTDTQYF.